Below, one T cell receptor beta chain is given with its context. Its antigen is not known. This specimen belongs to a study of shared clonotypes between healthy human individuals. Across the whole study: There were three CD4 naive, three CD4 memory, two CD8 naive and one CD8 memory plates per donor. Broader study findings: Having only a few donors restricted how much genetic and exposure-history diversity was captured.

Samples underwent the assay at deep level. TCRdb keeps only in-frame clones here, not all; method: immunoSEQ multiplex PCR. The profile covers about 980,000 clones, with around three quarters appearing a single time and approximately 1.5% taken by the ten largest. CDR1 is SEHNR, CDR2 FQNEAQ, per germline (reference sequence). V lost 4 bases, J lost 5 bases, and 9 bases lay in between. CDR3 size: 12 residues. The specimen was memory CD4+ T cells sorted from blood. Subset reported: CD45RA-negative fraction. The V gene is TRBV7-9, the J gene TRBJ2-7, with no clear D. This clonotype originated in a young man in good health. The CDR3 region has the DNA TGTGCCAGCAGCTCCCAACTTAACGAGCAGTACTTC. Its protein product is CASSSQLNEQYF.